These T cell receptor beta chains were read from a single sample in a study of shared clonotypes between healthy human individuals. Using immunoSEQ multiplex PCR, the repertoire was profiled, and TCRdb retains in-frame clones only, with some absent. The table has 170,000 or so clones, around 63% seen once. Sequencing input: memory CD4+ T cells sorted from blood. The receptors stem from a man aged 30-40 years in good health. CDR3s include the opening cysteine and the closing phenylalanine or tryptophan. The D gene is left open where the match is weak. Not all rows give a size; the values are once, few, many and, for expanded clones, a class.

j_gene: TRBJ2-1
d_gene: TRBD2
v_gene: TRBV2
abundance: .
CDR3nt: TGTGCCAGCAACCTAGCGGGAGGGAATGGTGAGCAGTTCTTC
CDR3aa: CASNLAGGNGEQFF

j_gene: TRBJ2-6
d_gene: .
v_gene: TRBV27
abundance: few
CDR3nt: TGTGCCAGCAGTTCCTCCCCCGCTGGGTATGGGGCCAACGTCCTGACTTTC
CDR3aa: CASSSSPAGYGANVLTF

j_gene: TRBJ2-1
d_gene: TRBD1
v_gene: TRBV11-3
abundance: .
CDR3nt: TGTGCCAGCAGCCTCGGACAGGGCAATGAGCAGTTCTTC
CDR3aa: CASSLGQGNEQFF

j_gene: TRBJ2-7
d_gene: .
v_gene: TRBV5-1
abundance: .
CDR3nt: TGCGCCAGCAGCTCCTTAGGCGAGCAGTACTTC
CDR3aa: CASSSLGEQYF

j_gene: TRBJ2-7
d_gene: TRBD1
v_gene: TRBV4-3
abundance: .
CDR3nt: TGCGCCAGCAGCCAAGCGGTGGGGACAGGGGTAAATATCCCCTACGAGCAGTACTTC
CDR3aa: CASSQAVGTGVNIPYEQYF

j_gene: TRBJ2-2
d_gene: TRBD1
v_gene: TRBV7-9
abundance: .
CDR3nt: TGTGCCAGCAGCTTCGGACAGGCCAGCGGGGAGCTGTTTTTT
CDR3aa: CASSFGQASGELFF

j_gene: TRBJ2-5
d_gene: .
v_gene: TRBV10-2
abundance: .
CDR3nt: TGCGCCAGCACTAGAGGAGGTTGGGAGACCCAGTACTTC
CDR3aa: CASTRGGWETQYF

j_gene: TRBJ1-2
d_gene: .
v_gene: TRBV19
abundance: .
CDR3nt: TGTGCCAGTAGTAGCGTCGGGGCTAACTATGGCTACACCTTC
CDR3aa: CASSSVGANYGYTF

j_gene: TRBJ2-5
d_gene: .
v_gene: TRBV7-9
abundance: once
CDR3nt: TGTGCCAGTAACGACTGGCAGCAAGAGACCCAGTACTTC
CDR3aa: CASNDWQQETQYF

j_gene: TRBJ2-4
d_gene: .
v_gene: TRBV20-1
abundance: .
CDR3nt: TGCAGTGCTACAGACACCCGGGTTCAGTACTTC
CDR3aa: CSATDTRVQYF

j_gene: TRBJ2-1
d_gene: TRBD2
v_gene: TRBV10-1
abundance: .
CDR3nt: TGCGCCAGCAGTGAGGCCGGACAATTAGCGGGGTGGAGTAGGGAGCAGTTCTTC
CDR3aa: CASSEAGQLAGWSREQFF

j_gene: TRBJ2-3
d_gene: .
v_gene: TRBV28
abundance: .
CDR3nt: TGTGCCAGCAGTTTAGGTATAGGGGGGACAGATACGCAGTATTTT
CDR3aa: CASSLGIGGTDTQYF

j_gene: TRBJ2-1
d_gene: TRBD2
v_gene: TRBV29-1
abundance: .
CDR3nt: TGCAGCGTCGTCCCGGGACTAGCGGGGAATTACAATGAGCAGTTCTTC
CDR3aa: CSVVPGLAGNYNEQFF

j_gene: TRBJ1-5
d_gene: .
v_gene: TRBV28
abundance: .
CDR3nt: TGTGCCAGCAGTTCTAACCGGCAAAATCAGCCCCAGCATTTT
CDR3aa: CASSSNRQNQPQHF

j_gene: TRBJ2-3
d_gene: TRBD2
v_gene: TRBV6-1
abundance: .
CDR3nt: TGTGCCAGCAGTGAAACTAGCGGGAGTGGGAATACGCAGTATTTT
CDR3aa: CASSETSGSGNTQYF

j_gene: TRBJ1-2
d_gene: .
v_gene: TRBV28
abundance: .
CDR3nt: TGTGCCAGCAGTTCTCGCCATGGCTACACCTTC
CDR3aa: CASSSRHGYTF

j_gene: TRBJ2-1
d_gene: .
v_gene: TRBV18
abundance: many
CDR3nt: TGTGCCAGCTCACCCACGTCTGGGAATGAGCAGTTCTTC
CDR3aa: CASSPTSGNEQFF

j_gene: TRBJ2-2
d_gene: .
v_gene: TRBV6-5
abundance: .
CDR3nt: TGTGCCAGCAGTTACACGGGAGCGGGGGAGCTGTTTTTT
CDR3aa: CASSYTGAGELFF

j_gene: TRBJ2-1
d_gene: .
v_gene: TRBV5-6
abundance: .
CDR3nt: TGTGCCAGCCATACTTTAATCACCTTCTCCTACAATGAGCAGTTCTTC
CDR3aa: CASHTLITFSYNEQFF

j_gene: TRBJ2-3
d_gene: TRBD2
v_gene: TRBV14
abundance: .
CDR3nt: TGTGCCAGCGCCCGGGGCGGGAGGGGGACAGATACGCAGTATTTT
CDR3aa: CASARGGRGTDTQYF

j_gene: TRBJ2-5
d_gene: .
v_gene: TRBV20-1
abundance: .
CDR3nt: TGCAGCGGTAGCTGGGAGACCCAGTACTTC
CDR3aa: CSGSWETQYF

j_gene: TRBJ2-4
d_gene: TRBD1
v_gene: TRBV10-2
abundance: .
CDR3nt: TGCGCCAGCAGTGAGCCGGGACAGGGATCCAAAAACATTCAGTACTTC
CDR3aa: CASSEPGQGSKNIQYF

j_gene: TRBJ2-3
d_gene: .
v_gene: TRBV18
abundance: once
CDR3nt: TGTGCCAGCTCACCCCAACCGGACGGAAGCGCTAGCACAGATACGCAGTATTTT
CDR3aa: CASSPQPDGSASTDTQYF

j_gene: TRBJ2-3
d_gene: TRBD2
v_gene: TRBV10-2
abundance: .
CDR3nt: TGCGCCAGCAGTTTGGGGACTAGCGGGTATCCTCCCACAGATACGCAGTATTTT
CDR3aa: CASSLGTSGYPPTDTQYF

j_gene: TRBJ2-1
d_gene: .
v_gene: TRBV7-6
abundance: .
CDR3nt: TGTGCCAGCAGCTTAGGGACACTAGGCGTTGAGCAGTTCTTC
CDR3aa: CASSLGTLGVEQFF

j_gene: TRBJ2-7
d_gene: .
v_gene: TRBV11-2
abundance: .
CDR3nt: TGTGCCAGCACCACGGATAGGGTCTACGAGCAGTACTTC
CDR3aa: CASTTDRVYEQYF

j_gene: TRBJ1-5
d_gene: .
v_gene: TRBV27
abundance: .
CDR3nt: TGTGCCAGCAGTTTATTCCCTCCAGCTAGGGTTGGCAATCAGCCCCAGCATTTT
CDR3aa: CASSLFPPARVGNQPQHF

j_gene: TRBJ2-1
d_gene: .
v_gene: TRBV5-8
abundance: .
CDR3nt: TGTGCCAGCAGCCCCCTTTTTGGCGGAAACAATGAGCAGTTCTTC
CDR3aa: CASSPLFGGNNEQFF

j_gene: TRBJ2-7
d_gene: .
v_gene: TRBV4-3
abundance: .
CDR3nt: TGCGCCAGCAGCCAAGATTGGGCCGGGAGACTAAGTGCATCTCTGTACGAGCAGTACTTC
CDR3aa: CASSQDWAGRLSASLYEQYF

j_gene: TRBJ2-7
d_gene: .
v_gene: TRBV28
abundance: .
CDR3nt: TGTGCCAGCAGTTTCACAGCAGGGATCTACGAGCAGTACTTC
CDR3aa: CASSFTAGIYEQYF

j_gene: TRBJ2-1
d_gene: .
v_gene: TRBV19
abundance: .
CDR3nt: TGTGCCAGTAGTATAGCGGGAGAAACGACTGAGCAGTTCTTC
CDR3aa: CASSIAGETTEQFF

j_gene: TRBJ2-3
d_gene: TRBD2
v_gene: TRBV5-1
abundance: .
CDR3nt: TGCGCCAGCAGCTCCGGGAGCGGGGAGGATACGCAGTATTTT
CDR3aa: CASSSGSGEDTQYF

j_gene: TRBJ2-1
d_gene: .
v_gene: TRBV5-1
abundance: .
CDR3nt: TGCGCCAGCAGCTTGAAAAAGGCCCCCAATGAGCAGTTCTTC
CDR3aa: CASSLKKAPNEQFF

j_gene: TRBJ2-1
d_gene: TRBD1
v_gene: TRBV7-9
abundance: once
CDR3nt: TGTGCCAGCAGCGCCAGACAGGGGGCGCATCTCTACAATGAGCAGTTCTTC
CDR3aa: CASSARQGAHLYNEQFF

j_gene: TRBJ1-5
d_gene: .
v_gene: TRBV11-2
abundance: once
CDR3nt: TGTGCCAGCAGCTCGACAAGGGGGACCTACCAGCCCCAGCATTTT
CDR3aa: CASSSTRGTYQPQHF

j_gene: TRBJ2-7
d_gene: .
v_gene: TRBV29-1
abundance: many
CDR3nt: TGCAGCGTTGATTTTACAGGGCTTAACGAGCAGTACTTC
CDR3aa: CSVDFTGLNEQYF

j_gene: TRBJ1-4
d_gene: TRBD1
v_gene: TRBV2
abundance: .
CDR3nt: TGTGCCAGCAGTTTCCCAGGACAGGTCTCTAATGAAAAACTGTTTTTT
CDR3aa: CASSFPGQVSNEKLFF

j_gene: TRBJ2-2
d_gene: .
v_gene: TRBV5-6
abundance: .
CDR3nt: TGTGCCAGCAGCTTGGAGGCCAGGACCGGGGAGCTGTTTTTT
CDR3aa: CASSLEARTGELFF

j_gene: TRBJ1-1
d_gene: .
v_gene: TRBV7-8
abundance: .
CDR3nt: TGTGCCAGCAGCTCGAGCTGGGACCGCGAAGCTTTCTTT
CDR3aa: CASSSSWDREAFF